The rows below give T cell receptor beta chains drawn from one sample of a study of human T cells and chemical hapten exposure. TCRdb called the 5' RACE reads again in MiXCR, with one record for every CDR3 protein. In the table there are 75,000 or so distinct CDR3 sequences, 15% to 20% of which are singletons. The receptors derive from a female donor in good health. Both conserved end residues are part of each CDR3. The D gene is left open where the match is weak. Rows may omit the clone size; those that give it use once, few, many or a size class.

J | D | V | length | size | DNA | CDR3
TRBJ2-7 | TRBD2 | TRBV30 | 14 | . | TGTGCCTGGAGCCTAGCGGGGGGACCTTACGAGCAGTACTTC | CAWSLAGGPYEQYF
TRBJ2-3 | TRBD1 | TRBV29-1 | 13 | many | TGCAGCGCGGACAGGACTAGCACAGATACGCAGTATTTT | CSADRTSTDTQYF
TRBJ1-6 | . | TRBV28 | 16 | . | TGTGCCAGCAGTTTACCCGGTATTACATCAAATTCACCCCTCCACTTT | CASSLPGITSNSPLHF
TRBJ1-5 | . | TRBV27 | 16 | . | TGTGCCAGCAGTTTACAGGGGAAGGGTAGCAATCAGCCCCAGCATTTT | CASSLQGKGSNQPQHF
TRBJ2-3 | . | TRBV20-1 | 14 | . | TGCAGTGCTAGTTCGGCCTTCTACACAGATACGCAGTATTTT | CSASSAFYTDTQYF
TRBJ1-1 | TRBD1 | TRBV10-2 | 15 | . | TGCGCCAGCAGTGATTCTGGACAGGGAATCACTGAAGCTTTCTTT | CASSDSGQGITEAFF
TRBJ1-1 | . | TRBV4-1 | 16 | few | TGCGCCAGCAGCCAAATCCCACCTACAGACGCGGCTGAAGCTTTCTTT | CASSQIPPTDAAEAFF
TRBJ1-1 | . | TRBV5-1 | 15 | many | TGCGCCAGCAGCTTGAGTGGATTGGGGAACACTGAAGCTTTCTTT | CASSLSGLGNTEAFF
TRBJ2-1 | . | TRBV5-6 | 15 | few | TGTGCCAGCAGCTTGGGTCAGGTTATTTACAATGAGCAGTTCTTC | CASSLGQVIYNEQFF
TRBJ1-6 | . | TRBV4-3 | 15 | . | TGCGCCAGCAGCCAAGAGGGGGGGATGAGTTCACCCCTCCACTTT | CASSQEGGMSSPLHF
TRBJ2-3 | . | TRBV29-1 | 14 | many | TGCAGCGTTCGTATACTAGCAAGGAGGGATACGCAGTATTTT | CSVRILARRDTQYF
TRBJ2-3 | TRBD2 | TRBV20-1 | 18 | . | TGCAGTGCTAGCCCGCCCTCGGGACTAGCGGGACACACAGATACGCAGTATTTT | CSASPPSGLAGHTDTQYF
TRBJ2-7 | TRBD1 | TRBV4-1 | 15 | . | TGCGCCAGCAGCCAAGGCCCGGGACAGTCCTACGAGCAGTACTTC | CASSQGPGQSYEQYF
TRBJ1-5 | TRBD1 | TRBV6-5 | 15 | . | TGTGCCAGCAGTCCCGGGACAGGTAGCAATCAGCCCCAGCATTTT | CASSPGTGSNQPQHF
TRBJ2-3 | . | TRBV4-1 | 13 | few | TGCGCCAGCGGCAAGCAAGGCACAGATACGCAGTATTTT | CASGKQGTDTQYF
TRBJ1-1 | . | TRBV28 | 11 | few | TGTGCCAGTAAAATAGGGACTGAAGCTTTCTTT | CASKIGTEAFF
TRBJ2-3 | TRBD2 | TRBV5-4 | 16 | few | TGTGCCAGCAGCTCGGCGATAGCGGGAGTGAGAGATACGCAGTATTTT | CASSSAIAGVRDTQYF
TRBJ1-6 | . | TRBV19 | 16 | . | TGTGCCAGTAGTATCGGCCAAACGGGGATGGTTTCACCCCTCCACTTT | CASSIGQTGMVSPLHF
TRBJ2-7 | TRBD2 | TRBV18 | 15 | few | TGTGCCAGCTCACCACCGCCTTCGGGGGGGCCCGAGCAGTACTTC | CASSPPPSGGPEQYF
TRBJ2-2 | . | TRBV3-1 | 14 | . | TGTGCCAGCACCCTACAGGGGAACACCGGGGAGCTGTTTTTT | CASTLQGNTGELFF
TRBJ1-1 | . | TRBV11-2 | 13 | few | TGTGCCAGCAGCTTAGATCAGATCCCCCGGACTTTCTTT | CASSLDQIPRTFF
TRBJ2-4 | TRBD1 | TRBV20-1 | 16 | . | TGCAGTGCTATCCTGACGCCGGGACAGGGCTACGGCATTCAGTACTTC | CSAILTPGQGYGIQYF
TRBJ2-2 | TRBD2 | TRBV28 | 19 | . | TGTGCCAGCAGTTTTGTCCCCCAAAGCGGGGGCGCGAACACCGGGGAGCTGTTTTTT | CASSFVPQSGGANTGELFF
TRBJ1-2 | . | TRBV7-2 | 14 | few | TGTGCCAGCAGCTTATCTGGCAGTAACTATGGCTACACCTTC | CASSLSGSNYGYTF
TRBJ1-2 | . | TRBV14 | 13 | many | TGTGCCAGCAGCCAGGGGGCTGGCTATGGCTACACCTTC | CASSQGAGYGYTF
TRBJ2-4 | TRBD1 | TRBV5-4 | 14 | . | TGTGCCAGCAGCCCGTGGGACAGACAAAACATTCAGTACTTC | CASSPWDRQNIQYF
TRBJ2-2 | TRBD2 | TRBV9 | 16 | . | TGTGCCAGCAGCGAAAGCGGGAGGCCGGGGCCCGGGGAGCTGTTTTTT | CASSESGRPGPGELFF
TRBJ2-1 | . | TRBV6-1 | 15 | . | TGTGCCAGCAACAATGGAGCGGAGTTCTACAATGAGCAGTTCTTC | CASNNGAEFYNEQFF
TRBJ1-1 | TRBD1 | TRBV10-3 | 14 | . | TGTGCCATCACCCCGGACAGGGGAAACACTGAAGCTTTCTTT | CAITPDRGNTEAFF
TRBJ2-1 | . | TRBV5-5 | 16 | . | TGTGCCAGCAGCTGGCGGGGGCTAGCGGCCATCAATGAGCAGTTCTTC | CASSWRGLAAINEQFF
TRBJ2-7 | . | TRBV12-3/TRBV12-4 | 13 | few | TGTGCCAGCAGTTTGGGCAGAGTCTACGAGCAGTACTTC | CASSLGRVYEQYF
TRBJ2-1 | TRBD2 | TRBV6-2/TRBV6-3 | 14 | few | TGTGCCAGCAGTCGGCTAGCGGGGGGGGATGAGCAGTTCTTC | CASSRLAGGDEQFF
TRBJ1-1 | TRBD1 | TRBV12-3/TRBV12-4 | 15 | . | TGTGCCAGCAGTGAACAGGGGGCGAAGGACACTGAAGCTTTCTTT | CASSEQGAKDTEAFF
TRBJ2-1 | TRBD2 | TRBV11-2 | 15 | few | TGTGCCAGCAGCCCCCGGGAGGGCCATTCAGATGAGCAGTTCTTC | CASSPREGHSDEQFF
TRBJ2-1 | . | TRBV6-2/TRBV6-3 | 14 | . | TGTGCCAGCAGCGGAGGGCTAAAAACCAGGGAGCAGTTCTTC | CASSGGLKTREQFF
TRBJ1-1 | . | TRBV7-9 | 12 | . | TGTGCCAGCAGCCTTCCCCCGCGTGCAGCTTTCTTT | CASSLPPRAAFF
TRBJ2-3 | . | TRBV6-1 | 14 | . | TGTGCCAGCAGTGAAACCCAGGCCAGTCTAACGCAGTATTTT | CASSETQASLTQYF
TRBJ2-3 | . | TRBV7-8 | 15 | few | TGTGCCAGCAGCCCCCCGACAGTTAGCACAGATACGCAGTATTTT | CASSPPTVSTDTQYF
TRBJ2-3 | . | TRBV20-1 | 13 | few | TGCAGTGCTAAGGCGGCTTCCACAGATACGCAGTATTTT | CSAKAASTDTQYF
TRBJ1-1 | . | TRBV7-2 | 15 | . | TGTGCCAGCAGCTTAGATTACGGGGCTCTCACTGAAGCTTTCTTT | CASSLDYGALTEAFF
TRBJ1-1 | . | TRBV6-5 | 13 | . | TGTGCCAGCAGGATAAACTCGAACACTGAAGCTTTCTTT | CASRINSNTEAFF
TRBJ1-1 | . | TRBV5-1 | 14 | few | TGCGCCAGCAGCTATTCCAGGGGAGGGACTGAAGCTTTCTTT | CASSYSRGGTEAFF
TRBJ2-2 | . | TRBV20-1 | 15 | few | TGCAGTGCTGCAGGCGCGACGGGAGATTCCGGGGAGCTGTTTTTT | CSAAGATGDSGELFF
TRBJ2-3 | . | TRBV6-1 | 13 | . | TGTGCCAGCAAACCCGGCAGCACAGATACGCAGTATTTT | CASKPGSTDTQYF
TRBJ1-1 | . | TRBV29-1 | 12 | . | TGCAGCGTCCATACGTGGGACACTGAAGCTTTCTTT | CSVHTWDTEAFF
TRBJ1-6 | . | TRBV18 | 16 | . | TGTGCCAGCTCACCACCGGGCAGATGGAATAATTCACCCCTCCACTTT | CASSPPGRWNNSPLHF
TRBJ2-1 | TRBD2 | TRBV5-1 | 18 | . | TGCGCCAGCAGCTTGACGGCGGTAGCGGGGAGCTCCTACAATGAGCAGTTCTTC | CASSLTAVAGSSYNEQFF
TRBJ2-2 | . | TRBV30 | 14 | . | TGTGCCTGGAGTGTTAAGGGGAACACCGGGGAGCTGTTTTTT | CAWSVKGNTGELFF
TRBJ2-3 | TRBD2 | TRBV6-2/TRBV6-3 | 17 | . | TGTGCCAGCAGTTACCGGATTGGGGAGGGGAGCACAGATACGCAGTATTTT | CASSYRIGEGSTDTQYF
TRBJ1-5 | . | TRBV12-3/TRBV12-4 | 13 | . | TGTGCCAGCACCGCAGGGTCCAATCAGCCCCAGCATTTT | CASTAGSNQPQHF
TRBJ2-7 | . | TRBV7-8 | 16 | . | TGTGCCAGCAGCTTAAAGTCAACAGGGCCTTACTACGAGCAGTACTTC | CASSLKSTGPYYEQYF
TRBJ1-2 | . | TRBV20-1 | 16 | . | TGCAGTGCTAGAGCGGGGGCAGGCATAGCTAACTATGGCTACACCTTC | CSARAGAGIANYGYTF